Listed below are T cell receptor beta chains from one sample, sequenced in a study of T cell responses to AZD1222 COVID-19 vaccine. TCRdb's table, derived via immunoSEQ multiplex PCR, lists solely in-frame clones and lacks some. This sample has 130,000 to 150,000 clones, with 90% to 95% found just once. Source: peripheral blood, taken after recovery from COVID-19. The receptors derive from an adult who had recovered from COVID-19. Each CDR3 is given without its conserved first and last residue. Each record gives: CDR3 protein, V gene, J gene, D gene. A D gene is named only where the DNA matches it firmly.

cdr3_aa: ASSFLTPGTKSYNEQF
v_call: TRBV5-1
j_call: TRBJ2-1
d_call: TRBD2

cdr3_aa: ASSSGQVNTEAF
v_call: TRBV19
j_call: TRBJ1-1
d_call: TRBD1

cdr3_aa: ASSFGGLADNYEQY
v_call: TRBV7-8
j_call: TRBJ2-7
d_call: TRBD2

cdr3_aa: ASSSRTSQETQY
v_call: TRBV5-1
j_call: TRBJ2-5
d_call: -

cdr3_aa: ASSLSSRTGKAEDGELF
v_call: TRBV27
j_call: TRBJ2-2
d_call: TRBD1

cdr3_aa: ASSSIRGLDRSYNSPLH
v_call: TRBV27
j_call: TRBJ1-6
d_call: -

cdr3_aa: ASSMRGMEAKNIQY
v_call: TRBV6-2/TRBV6-3
j_call: TRBJ2-4
d_call: -

cdr3_aa: ASSLGTGRGAF
v_call: TRBV5-1
j_call: TRBJ1-1
d_call: TRBD1

cdr3_aa: ASRVGQFGEQF
v_call: TRBV19
j_call: TRBJ2-1
d_call: -

cdr3_aa: ASSEAPLAGGGEQY
v_call: TRBV2
j_call: TRBJ2-7
d_call: TRBD2

cdr3_aa: ASSPLAGGGETQY
v_call: TRBV28
j_call: TRBJ2-5
d_call: TRBD2

cdr3_aa: ASSDTWQGSEKLF
v_call: TRBV6-1
j_call: TRBJ1-4
d_call: -

cdr3_aa: ASSYRGYGYT
v_call: TRBV6-5
j_call: TRBJ1-2
d_call: -

cdr3_aa: ASSADMTYRVQDSNQPQH
v_call: TRBV2
j_call: TRBJ1-5
d_call: -

cdr3_aa: ASSSLAYEQY
v_call: TRBV10-2
j_call: TRBJ2-7
d_call: -

cdr3_aa: ASSPLAGVHEQY
v_call: TRBV6-2/TRBV6-3
j_call: TRBJ2-7
d_call: TRBD2

cdr3_aa: ASSQQSELAYGYT
v_call: TRBV4-1
j_call: TRBJ1-2
d_call: -

cdr3_aa: ASSLLWTANTGELF
v_call: TRBV7-2
j_call: TRBJ2-2
d_call: -

cdr3_aa: ASSPAQSSGANVLT
v_call: TRBV6-6
j_call: TRBJ2-6
d_call: -

cdr3_aa: ASSVRGDVQETQY
v_call: TRBV11-3
j_call: TRBJ2-5
d_call: -

cdr3_aa: ASSQGRSDEQY
v_call: TRBV4-1
j_call: TRBJ2-7
d_call: -

cdr3_aa: ASSFRGSSETQY
v_call: TRBV5-5
j_call: TRBJ2-5
d_call: -

cdr3_aa: ASSAGLAGREQY
v_call: TRBV9
j_call: TRBJ2-7
d_call: TRBD2

cdr3_aa: ASSLSTGEGETQY
v_call: TRBV7-9
j_call: TRBJ2-5
d_call: TRBD1

cdr3_aa: ASSSGTGTLLDIQY
v_call: TRBV5-6
j_call: TRBJ2-4
d_call: TRBD1

cdr3_aa: ASSLGDRNYEQY
v_call: TRBV28
j_call: TRBJ2-7
d_call: TRBD1

cdr3_aa: ASSFLGQETQY
v_call: TRBV19
j_call: TRBJ2-5
d_call: -

cdr3_aa: ASSSLVGVNTEAF
v_call: TRBV7-2
j_call: TRBJ1-1
d_call: -

cdr3_aa: ASSAPGLAGGISYEQY
v_call: TRBV28
j_call: TRBJ2-7
d_call: TRBD2

cdr3_aa: ASSLGTEAF
v_call: TRBV5-1
j_call: TRBJ1-1
d_call: -

cdr3_aa: ASSLEVTSAEAF
v_call: TRBV7-9
j_call: TRBJ1-1
d_call: -

cdr3_aa: ASRAREGGGNIQY
v_call: TRBV2
j_call: TRBJ2-4
d_call: TRBD2

cdr3_aa: ASSFGQGRGPREQY
v_call: TRBV14
j_call: TRBJ2-7
d_call: TRBD1

cdr3_aa: ASSVSGATHEQF
v_call: TRBV9
j_call: TRBJ2-1
d_call: -

cdr3_aa: ATSGGTNYGYT
v_call: TRBV15
j_call: TRBJ1-2
d_call: -

cdr3_aa: ASSPNSLNEKLF
v_call: TRBV5-1
j_call: TRBJ1-4
d_call: -

cdr3_aa: ASSLQGNTEAF
v_call: TRBV19
j_call: TRBJ1-1
d_call: -

cdr3_aa: ASSVEGWQGSSPLH
v_call: TRBV9
j_call: TRBJ1-6
d_call: -

cdr3_aa: ASSLAPRPGGLNEKLF
v_call: TRBV5-1
j_call: TRBJ1-4
d_call: TRBD1

cdr3_aa: ASSLGPPDTDTQY
v_call: TRBV2
j_call: TRBJ2-3
d_call: -

cdr3_aa: ASSPGAHQPQH
v_call: TRBV18
j_call: TRBJ1-5
d_call: -

cdr3_aa: ASSRLGGNEQF
v_call: TRBV6-5
j_call: TRBJ2-1
d_call: -

cdr3_aa: SASEQGSFGELF
v_call: TRBV20-1
j_call: TRBJ2-2
d_call: TRBD1

cdr3_aa: ASSPDQERELF
v_call: TRBV18
j_call: TRBJ2-2
d_call: -

cdr3_aa: ASSGLTSGELF
v_call: TRBV9
j_call: TRBJ2-2
d_call: -

cdr3_aa: ATSDFRTSGIRTGELF
v_call: TRBV24-1
j_call: TRBJ2-2
d_call: TRBD2

cdr3_aa: ASNRDGRLSGYT
v_call: TRBV2
j_call: TRBJ1-2
d_call: -

cdr3_aa: ASSDSPGQGVSDEQY
v_call: TRBV6-4
j_call: TRBJ2-7
d_call: TRBD1

cdr3_aa: SASRGLAGGVPMEQY
v_call: TRBV20-1
j_call: TRBJ2-7
d_call: TRBD2

cdr3_aa: ASSWIGTEYGYT
v_call: TRBV19
j_call: TRBJ1-2
d_call: TRBD1

cdr3_aa: ASSPRSIHEQY
v_call: TRBV6-5
j_call: TRBJ2-7
d_call: -

cdr3_aa: ASSLWSREQY
v_call: TRBV7-8
j_call: TRBJ2-7
d_call: -

cdr3_aa: ASSRRLANYGYT
v_call: TRBV4-1
j_call: TRBJ1-2
d_call: -

cdr3_aa: ASSYQYNEQF
v_call: TRBV11-3
j_call: TRBJ2-1
d_call: -

cdr3_aa: ASSWPPGQGYNEQF
v_call: TRBV5-1
j_call: TRBJ2-1
d_call: TRBD1